This is a list of T cell receptor beta chains from one sample in a study of blood T cell repertoires in COVID-19. Sequenced by immunoSEQ multiplex PCR; TCRdb stores in-frame clones only, minus some. The data show hundreds of thousands of clones, with around four fifths seen just once and approximately 4.5% held by the top ten. The material sequenced was peripheral blood. The receptors here all came from a woman aged 70-85 years with acute or convalescent COVID-19. Each CDR3 is given with its conserved first and last residue. Fields, in order: clone size, V gene, J gene, D gene, CDR3 DNA, CDR3 protein. D genes are given only for firm matches. The size entry is marked missing in some rows and otherwise reads once, few, many or a size class.

clone size: NA; V gene: TRBV3-1/TRBV3-2; J gene: TRBJ1-5; D gene: NA; CDR3 DNA: TGTGCCAGCAGCCAAGATCGGGAGCAGCCCCAGCATTTT; CDR3 protein: CASSQDREQPQHF
clone size: few; V gene: TRBV9; J gene: TRBJ1-2; D gene: TRBD1; CDR3 DNA: TGTGCCAGCAGCGCTGCCCTGACAGGGGGCTTTGGCTACACCTTC; CDR3 protein: CASSAALTGGFGYTF
clone size: NA; V gene: TRBV5-4; J gene: TRBJ2-6; D gene: NA; CDR3 DNA: TGTGCCAGCAGCCCTGAGAGGGCTGGGGCCAACGTCCTGACTTTC; CDR3 protein: CASSPERAGANVLTF
clone size: NA; V gene: TRBV3-1/TRBV3-2; J gene: TRBJ2-4; D gene: NA; CDR3 DNA: TGTGCCAGCAGCCAAAACAGAAAAAACATTCAGTACTTC; CDR3 protein: CASSQNRKNIQYF
clone size: NA; V gene: TRBV7-9; J gene: TRBJ1-2; D gene: TRBD1; CDR3 DNA: TGTGCCAGCAGTCGACAGGGGGCCTATGGCTACACCTTC; CDR3 protein: CASSRQGAYGYTF
clone size: NA; V gene: TRBV2; J gene: TRBJ1-2; D gene: NA; CDR3 DNA: TGTGCCAGCAGTCAATGGACAGCGCTTAACTATGGCTACACCTTC; CDR3 protein: CASSQWTALNYGYTF
clone size: NA; V gene: TRBV7-7; J gene: TRBJ1-1; D gene: NA; CDR3 DNA: TGTGCTAGCTATCAGGGAAAGGGTAGTGAAGCTTTCTTT; CDR3 protein: CASYQGKGSEAFF
clone size: NA; V gene: TRBV28; J gene: TRBJ1-3; D gene: TRBD1; CDR3 DNA: TGTGCCAGCAGTTGGGCAGGGGGCTCTGGAAACACCATATATTTT; CDR3 protein: CASSWAGGSGNTIYF
clone size: NA; V gene: TRBV5-1; J gene: TRBJ1-2; D gene: NA; CDR3 DNA: TGCGCCAGCAGCCCTAACAGGGAAGGCTATGGCTACACCTTC; CDR3 protein: CASSPNREGYGYTF
clone size: NA; V gene: TRBV7-2; J gene: TRBJ2-3; D gene: NA; CDR3 DNA: TGTGCCAGCAGCTTAAGTATAGCGACGATCCTTAATACGCAGTATTTT; CDR3 protein: CASSLSIATILNTQYF
clone size: NA; V gene: TRBV4-2; J gene: TRBJ2-5; D gene: TRBD2; CDR3 DNA: TGTGCCAGCAGCCAGTCTAGCGGGGGCCCTCAAGAGACCCAGTACTTC; CDR3 protein: CASSQSSGGPQETQYF
clone size: once; V gene: TRBV7-9; J gene: TRBJ1-5; D gene: NA; CDR3 DNA: TGTGCCAGCAGCTTCGGAGGGAACGGACAGCCCCAGCATTTT; CDR3 protein: CASSFGGNGQPQHF
clone size: NA; V gene: TRBV5-4; J gene: TRBJ1-1; D gene: TRBD1; CDR3 DNA: TGTGCCAGCAGCTTGTTCACGGACAGGGGAGCTTTCTTT; CDR3 protein: CASSLFTDRGAFF
clone size: NA; V gene: TRBV7-6; J gene: TRBJ1-2; D gene: NA; CDR3 DNA: TGTGCCAGCAGCTTATCGGAAGCTCCCCGGGACTATGGCTACACCTTC; CDR3 protein: CASSLSEAPRDYGYTF
clone size: NA; V gene: TRBV6-5; J gene: TRBJ1-2; D gene: NA; CDR3 DNA: TGTGCCAGCACCTCCGGAGGGGCGCCCTATGGCTACACCTTC; CDR3 protein: CASTSGGAPYGYTF
clone size: NA; V gene: TRBV28; J gene: TRBJ1-4; D gene: NA; CDR3 DNA: TGTGCCAGCAGTTTGCTTTTCGACCTCGGGGGGACGGGTAATGAAAAACTGTTTTTT; CDR3 protein: CASSLLFDLGGTGNEKLFF
clone size: NA; V gene: TRBV10-3; J gene: TRBJ2-3; D gene: TRBD1; CDR3 DNA: TGTGCCATCAGTGGAGGGACAGAACGGCGTCAAGATACGCAGTATTTT; CDR3 protein: CAISGGTERRQDTQYF
clone size: NA; V gene: TRBV12-3/TRBV12-4; J gene: TRBJ2-7; D gene: NA; CDR3 DNA: TGTGCCAGCAGTTTGAATCGGGAGCAGTACTTC; CDR3 protein: CASSLNREQYF
clone size: NA; V gene: TRBV7-9; J gene: TRBJ1-1; D gene: NA; CDR3 DNA: TGTGCCAGCAGTGTACCACAGGGTTACAACACTGAAGCTTTCTTT; CDR3 protein: CASSVPQGYNTEAFF
clone size: NA; V gene: TRBV4-2; J gene: TRBJ1-1; D gene: NA; CDR3 DNA: TGTGCCAGCAGCCAAGATGCGGGGGTAGGTGCTGAAGCTTTCTTT; CDR3 protein: CASSQDAGVGAEAFF
clone size: NA; V gene: TRBV9; J gene: TRBJ1-3; D gene: NA; CDR3 DNA: TGTGCCAGCAGCGGTTTACGGGAGTTCTCTGGAAACACCATATATTTT; CDR3 protein: CASSGLREFSGNTIYF
clone size: NA; V gene: TRBV10-3; J gene: TRBJ1-1; D gene: TRBD1; CDR3 DNA: TGTGCCATCATGTCAGGGGGCACCCTCATGGATGAAGCTTTCTTT; CDR3 protein: CAIMSGGTLMDEAFF
clone size: NA; V gene: TRBV3-1/TRBV3-2; J gene: TRBJ2-7; D gene: NA; CDR3 DNA: TGTGCCAGCACCCGGGATGGCGGTATATACGAGCAGTACTTC; CDR3 protein: CASTRDGGIYEQYF
clone size: NA; V gene: TRBV19; J gene: TRBJ2-5; D gene: TRBD1; CDR3 DNA: TGTGCCAGTAGTAGATACTCCGGGACAGGCGGTGAGACCCAGTACTTC; CDR3 protein: CASSRYSGTGGETQYF